This T cell receptor (beta chain) was documented in a study of cytomegalovirus exposure and HLA in healthy donors. This clone was seen more than once but under ten times. Its cognate antigen is unknown. CDR3 length: 16 residues. Germline loops: CDR1 SGHAT, CDR2 FQNNGV. Trimming removed 1 base from V and 4 bases from J; junction bases left unmatched: 8. Findings and limits, study-wide: From TCR beta sequences, most subjects' HLA-A and HLA-B alleles were reportedly predicted accurately. Specific recognition of CMV antigens was confirmed in vitro for three chains (all CMV-associated).

Primers for the PCR totalled 60 Vbeta and 13 Jbeta. Repertoires were generated with immunoSEQ multiplex PCR, while TCRdb's copy carries only in-frame clones and drops some. Among 100,000 to 150,000 clones listed, around four fifths were seen once. This chain connects TRBV11-2 to TRBJ2-7; 9 bases are shared with TRBD2. The receptor was derived from a female donor in good health and CMV-seronegative. Source material: PBMCs. CDR3 loop: CASSLGSGTSLYEQYF. Here the CDR3 DNA reads TGTGCCAGCAGCTTAGGGTCCGGGACTAGCCTTTACGAGCAGTACTTC.